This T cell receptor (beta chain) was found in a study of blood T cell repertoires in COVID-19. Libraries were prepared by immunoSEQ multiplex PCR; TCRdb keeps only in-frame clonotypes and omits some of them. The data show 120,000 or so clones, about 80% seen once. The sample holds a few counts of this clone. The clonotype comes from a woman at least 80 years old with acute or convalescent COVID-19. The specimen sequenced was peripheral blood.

The CDR3 DNA sequence: TGCGCCAGCAGCCAAAGAAGAGGGACAGTCGTCGGTGGCTACACCTTC. Its protein product is CASSQRRGTVVGGYTF. The chain is built from TRBV4-1 and TRBJ1-2; 7 bases are shared with TRBD1. The length of the CDR3 is 16 residues. Per germline, CDR1 MGHRA and CDR2 YSYEKL. The trim removed 2 bases at V and 7 bases at J, leaving 13 bases unmatched.